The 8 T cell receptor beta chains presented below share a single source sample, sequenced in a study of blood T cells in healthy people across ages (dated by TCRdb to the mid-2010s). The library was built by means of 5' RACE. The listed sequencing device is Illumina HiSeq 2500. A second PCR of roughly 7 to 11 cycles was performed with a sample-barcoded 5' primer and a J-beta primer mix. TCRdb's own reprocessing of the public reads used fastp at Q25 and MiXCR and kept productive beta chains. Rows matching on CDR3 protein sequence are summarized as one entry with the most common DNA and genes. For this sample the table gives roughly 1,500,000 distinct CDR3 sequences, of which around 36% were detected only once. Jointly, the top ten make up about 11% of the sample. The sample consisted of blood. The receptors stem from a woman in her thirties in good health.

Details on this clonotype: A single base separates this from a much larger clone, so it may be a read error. The CDR3: CASNSPGLAGHYEQYF. CDR3 DNA sequence: TGTGCCAGCAACTCCCCGGGACTAGCGGGACACTACGAGCAGTACTTC. This chain joins TRBV12-3 or TRBV12-4 and TRBJ2-7; 13 nucleotides agree with TRBD2. The V and J ends lost 7 bases and 3 bases, in that order; junction bases with no gene match: 9. The CDR3 runs to 16 residues.

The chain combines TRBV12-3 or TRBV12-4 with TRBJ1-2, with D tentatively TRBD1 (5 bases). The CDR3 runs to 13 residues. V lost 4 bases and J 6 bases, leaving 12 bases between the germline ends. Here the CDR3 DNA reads TGTGCCAGCAGTTCGCAGGGCGGTCATGGCTACACCTTC. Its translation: CASSSQGGHGYTF.

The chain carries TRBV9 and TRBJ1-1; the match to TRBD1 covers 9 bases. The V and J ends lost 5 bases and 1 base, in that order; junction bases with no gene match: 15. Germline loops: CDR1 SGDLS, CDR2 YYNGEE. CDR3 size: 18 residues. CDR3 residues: CASSTESGQGTRNTEAFF. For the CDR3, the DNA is TGTGCCAGCAGTACCGAGTCCGGACAGGGGACTAGGAACACTGAAGCTTTCTTT.

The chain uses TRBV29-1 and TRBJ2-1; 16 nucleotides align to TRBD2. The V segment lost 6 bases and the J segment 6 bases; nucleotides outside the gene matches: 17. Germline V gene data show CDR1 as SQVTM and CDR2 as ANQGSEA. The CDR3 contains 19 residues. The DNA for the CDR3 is TGCAGCGTCGAACTCACCGGGACTAGCGGGGGGGATGGCTGCAATGAGCAGTTCTTC. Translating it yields CSVELTGTSGGDGCNEQFF.

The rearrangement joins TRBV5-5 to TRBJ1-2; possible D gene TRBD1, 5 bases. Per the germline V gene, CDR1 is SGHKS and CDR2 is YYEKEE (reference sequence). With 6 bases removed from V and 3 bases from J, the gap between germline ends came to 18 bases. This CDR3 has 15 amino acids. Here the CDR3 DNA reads TGTGCCAGCAACCCCCAGAGGGGCAATTACTATGGCTACACCTTC. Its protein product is CASNPQRGNYYGYTF.

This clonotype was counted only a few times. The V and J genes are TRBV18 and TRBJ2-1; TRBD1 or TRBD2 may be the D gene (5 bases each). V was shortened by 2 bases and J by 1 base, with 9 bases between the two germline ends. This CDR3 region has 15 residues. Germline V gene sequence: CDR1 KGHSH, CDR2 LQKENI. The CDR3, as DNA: TGTGCCAGCTCACCAGGGGACCGTTCCTACAATGAGCAGTTCTTC. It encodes CASSPGDRSYNEQFF.

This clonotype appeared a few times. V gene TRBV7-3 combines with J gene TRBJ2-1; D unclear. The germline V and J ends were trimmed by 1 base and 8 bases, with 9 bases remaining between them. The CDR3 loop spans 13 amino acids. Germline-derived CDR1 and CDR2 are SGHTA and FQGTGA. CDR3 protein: CASSLNMWDEQFF. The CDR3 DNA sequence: TGTGCCAGCAGCTTAAATATGTGGGATGAGCAGTTCTTC. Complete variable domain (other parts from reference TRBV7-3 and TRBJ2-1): GAGVSQTPSNKVTEKGKYVELRCDPISGHTALYWYRQSLGQGPEFLIYFQGTGAADDSGLPNDRFFAVRPEGSVSTLKIQRTERGDSAVYLCASSLNMWDEQFFGPGTRLTVL.

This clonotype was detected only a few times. CDR3 coding DNA: TGCGCCAGCAGCTTTACTAGCGCCTACTACGAGCAGTACTTC. This codes for CASSFTSAYYEQYF. The chain joins TRBV5-1 to TRBJ2-7; 7 bases are a match to TRBD2. The V and J ends lost 2 bases and 3 bases, in that order; junction bases with no gene match: 5. This CDR3 is 14 amino acids long. The germline V gene encodes CDR1 SGHRS and CDR2 YFSETQ.